This TCR beta chain originates from a study of blood T cell repertoires in COVID-19. This table comes from immunoSEQ multiplex PCR, and its TCRdb copy is limited to in-frame clones, with some not included. The profile shows roughly 350,000 clones, roughly 90% of them singletons. Material for sequencing was PBMCs or T cells enriched from blood (not recorded which). The clonotype originates from a woman in her 30s who had recovered from COVID-19.

In DNA, the CDR3 is TGTGCCAGCAGCCAAGATCCGGGAACGGCAGATACGCAGTATTTT. Residues: CASSQDPGTADTQYF. The chain links TRBV4-2 to TRBJ2-3; maybe TRBD2 (5 bases). V lost 0 bases to trimming and J lost 4 bases, with 11 bases between them. CDR1 and CDR2 (germline): LGHNA, YNFKEQ. This CDR3 has 15 residues.